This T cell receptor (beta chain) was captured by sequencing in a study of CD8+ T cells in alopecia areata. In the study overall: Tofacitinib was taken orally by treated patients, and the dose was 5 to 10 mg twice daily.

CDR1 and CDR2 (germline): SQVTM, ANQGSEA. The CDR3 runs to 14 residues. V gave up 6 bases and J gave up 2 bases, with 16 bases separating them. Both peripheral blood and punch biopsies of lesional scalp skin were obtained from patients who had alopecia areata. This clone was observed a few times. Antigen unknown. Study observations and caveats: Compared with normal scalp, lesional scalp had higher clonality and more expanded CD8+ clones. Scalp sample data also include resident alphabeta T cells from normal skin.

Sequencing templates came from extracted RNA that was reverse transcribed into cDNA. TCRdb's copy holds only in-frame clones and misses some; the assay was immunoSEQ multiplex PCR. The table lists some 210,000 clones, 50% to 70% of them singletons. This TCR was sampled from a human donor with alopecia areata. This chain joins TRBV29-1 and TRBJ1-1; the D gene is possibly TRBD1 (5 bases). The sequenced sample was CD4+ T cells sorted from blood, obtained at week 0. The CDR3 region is CSVYARQSNTEAFF. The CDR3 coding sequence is TGCAGCGTCTATGCCCGACAGTCAAACACTGAAGCTTTCTTT.